This T cell receptor beta chain was retrieved from a study of T cells in Graves' hyperthyroidism and ophthalmopathy. Hyperthyroidism patients were newly diagnosed, had disease duration under 2 months, and were aged 18 to 65 years. Pregnant or lactating patients were excluded, as were those with uncontrolled infection or other autoimmune disease. RNA transcripts served as the template for amplifying TCR beta CDR3 regions. A set of HTBI primers served as the primers for a first-round RT-PCR of the TCR CDR3. TCRdb ran MiXCR on the multiplex PCR reads and lists one entry per CDR3 protein. The sample yields around 450,000 distinct CDR3 sequences, 15% to 17% seen once. General study findings and limits: In blood, most of the thyroid clonotypes expanded above 0.001 were also present. Researchers report that a 13 V-J model separated ophthalmopathy from stable hyperthyroidism.

On this clonotype itself: Its antigen remains unknown.

This clonotype was sampled from a young woman with Graves' hyperthyroidism. Sequenced sample: blood.

CDR3 nucleotide sequence: TGCGCCAGCAGACGGCTGGTGAGCACAGATACGCAGTATTTT. This encodes CASRRLVSTDTQYF. The chain has TRBV5-1 and TRBJ2-3; D is undetermined. The CDR3 is 14 amino acids. Trimming removed 5 bases from V and 0 bases from J, with 10 bases in between. CDR1 is SGHRS, CDR2 YFSETQ, per germline.